This passage covers 8 T cell receptor beta chains from one sample sequenced in a study of regulatory T cells in long-lasting Graves disease. Through Arm-PCR of CDR3 regions and iRepertoire HTBI primers, TCR beta libraries were built. TCRdb recomputed calls from the multiplex PCR reads with MiXCR, one row per CDR3 protein. This sample has around 500,000 distinct CDR3 sequences, with approximately 13% found just once. The time point was: newly diagnosed GD, antithyroid drugs for less than 3 months. RNA from PBMCs was the source of the TCR library. These sequences were also reported in another study, on T cells in Graves' hyperthyroidism and ophthalmopathy.

The material sequenced was peripheral blood mononuclear cells (PBMCs), taken at new diagnosis, from a patient treated with antithyroid drugs. The receptors stem from a young man with Graves disease.

This clonotype was seen only a few times. This rearrangement joins TRBV5-1 to TRBJ2-7; 7 positions match TRBD2. Germline assignment: CDR1 SGHRS and CDR2 YFSETQ. J gave up 3 bases and V 0 bases, and 3 bases lay outside the gene matches. The CDR3 sequence is 14 residues long. The DNA of the CDR3 is TGCGCCAGCAGCTTGGCACGGGGGGACTACGAGCAGTACTTC. It codes for CASSLARGDYEQYF.

This clonotype occurred many times. J is TRBJ2-7 and V is TRBV12-3 or TRBV12-4; tentative D call: TRBD1 (7 bases). Trimming removed 7 bases at V and 1 base at J, with 14 bases between. There are 14 residues in the CDR3. The CDR3 DNA is TGTGCCAGCAAGTTGACAGGGACTTCCTACGAGCAGTACTTC. Its translation: CASKLTGTSYEQYF.

This clonotype was observed many times. This chain uses TRBV7-9 with TRBJ2-3, with D possibly matching TRBD2 (5 bases). With 5 bases removed from V and 9 bases from J, the gap between germline ends came to 15 bases. Per the germline V gene, CDR1 is SEHNR and CDR2 is FQNEAQ (reference sequence). The CDR3 extends over 13 amino acids. The CDR3 loop is CASSQDPPGTQYF. As DNA, the CDR3 is TGTGCCAGCAGCCAGGACCCCCCGGGGACGCAGTATTTT. Using reference TRBV7-9 and TRBJ2-3 for the parts outside the CDR3, the full variable domain is DTGVSQNPRHKITKRGQNVTFRCDPISEHNRLYWYRQTLGQGPEFLTYFQNEAQLEKSRLLSDRFSAERPKGSFSTLEIQRTEQGDSAMYLCASSQDPPGTQYFGPGTRLTVL.

In this sample, this clonotype turned up a few times. The V gene is TRBV5-4, the J gene TRBJ2-1, with 8 bases fitting TRBD1. The CDR3 sequence is 13 residues long. Germline-derived CDR1 and CDR2 are SGHNT and YYREEE (reference sequence). The V gene end was trimmed by 5 bases and the J gene end by 8 bases; junction bases not matched to a gene: 6. The CDR3 protein is CASRLEQGDEQFF. For the CDR3, the DNA is TGTGCCAGCAGACTGGAACAGGGGGATGAGCAGTTCTTC.

This clonotype was seen repeatedly, ten times or more. This chain uses TRBV2 with TRBJ1-4; 9 bases map to TRBD1. V shed 4 bases, J shed 4 bases, and the junction held 4 bases outside the gene matches. The CDR3 length is 15 residues. Germline CDR1 and CDR2: SNHLY and FYNNEI. The DNA for the CDR3 is TGTGCCAGCAGTGCCTTGGGACAGGGTAATGAAAAACTGTTTTTT. Protein product: CASSALGQGNEKLFF.

This clonotype was seen many times. The V and J genes are TRBV9 and TRBJ1-2; 7 positions match TRBD1. Germline CDR1 is SGDLS and CDR2 is YYNGEE. The ends lost 2 bases at V and 7 bases at J; junction bases unmatched: 17. The CDR3 has 17 residues. The CDR3 region is CASSVSPSSDREGGYTF. The CDR3 DNA follows: TGTGCCAGCAGCGTCTCTCCCTCCTCTGACAGGGAGGGTGGCTACACCTTC. Together with reference TRBV9 and TRBJ1-2, the CDR3 gives the full variable domain: DSGVTQTPKHLITATGQRVTLRCSPRSGDLSVYWYQQSLDQGLQFLIQYYNGEERAKGNILERFSAQQFPDLHSELNLSSLELGDSALYFCASSVSPSSDREGGYTFGSGTRLTVV.

This clonotype was seen ten or more times. This chain connects TRBV2 to TRBJ1-4; possible D gene TRBD1, 6 bases. This CDR3 region has 14 residues. Germline loops: CDR1 SNHLY, CDR2 FYNNEI. The germline V and J ends were trimmed by 9 bases and 0 bases, with 11 bases remaining between them. The CDR3 loop is CASRRGSTNEKLFF. CDR3 sequence (DNA): TGTGCCAGTCGAAGGGGGTCAACTAATGAAAAACTGTTTTTT.

In its sample, this clonotype was seen many times. The chain uses TRBV3-1 and TRBJ1-2; D call uncertain. Germline values: CDR1 LGHDT, CDR2 YNNKEL (reference sequence). V was trimmed by 2 bases and J by 3 bases, leaving 13 bases between them. This CDR3 region has 15 residues. CDR3 protein: CASSQSYSGDYGYTF. CDR3 coding DNA: TGTGCCAGCAGCCAATCCTACAGTGGGGACTATGGCTACACCTTC.